The 30 T cell receptor beta chains in this list originate from one sample, sequenced in a study of T cell responses to AZD1222 COVID-19 vaccine. Data came from immunoSEQ multiplex PCR; TCRdb stores just in-frame clones and leaves some out. The table has some 140,000 clones, approximately 93% seen once. Source: peripheral blood, taken on day 0 of AZD1222 vaccination. The receptor source for this set is an adult in good health.

V is TRBV19 and J is TRBJ1-1, with D unclear. Between the trimmed V and J ends, which lost 0 bases and 3 bases, there was a span of 11 bases. The germline gives CDR1 LNHDA, CDR2 SQIVND (reference sequence). CDR3 length: 15 residues. The CDR3 region is CASSIDLTADTEAFF. The CDR3 region has the DNA TGTGCCAGTAGTATAGATCTAACAGCCGACACTGAAGCTTTCTTT.

The J gene is TRBJ1-3, the V gene TRBV6-5; D not resolved. Trimming took off 6 bases at V and 1 base at J, with 13 bases between the two ends. Germline V CDR1 and CDR2: MNHEY, SVGAGI. The CDR3 runs to 15 residues. The DNA for the CDR3 is TGTGCCAGCAGGTCGGGTACAGCGTCTGGAAACACCATATATTTT. This encodes CASRSGTASGNTIYF.

The V gene is TRBV29-1, the J gene TRBJ1-2, with 9 bases fitting TRBD1. CDR3 length: 14 residues. Germline CDR1 reads SQVTM; CDR2 reads ANQGSEA. V gave up 4 bases and J gave up 7 bases; unmatched junction bases: 10. The CDR3 sequence is CSVVLTGTGSGYTF. CDR3 nucleotides: TGCAGCGTTGTGCTTACGGGGACAGGGAGTGGCTACACCTTC.

The V call is TRBV28, the J call TRBJ2-3; D not resolved. Germline V gene data show CDR1 as MDHEN and CDR2 as SYDVKM. Between the trimmed V and J ends, which lost 4 bases and 6 bases, there was a span of 11 bases. The CDR3 consists of 13 residues. The CDR3 region is CASSSPGVDTQYF. Written as DNA, the CDR3 is TGTGCCAGCAGTTCCCCAGGCGTGGATACGCAGTATTTT.

The chain recombines TRBV27 with TRBJ2-1, with TRBD2 identical over 8 bases. V dropped 3 bases and J dropped 5; count of bases not matched to a gene: 3. The CDR3 contains 14 residues. Germline assignment: CDR1 MNHEY and CDR2 SMNVEV (reference sequence). The CDR3 loop is CASSLSSGHNEQFF. The DNA of the CDR3 is TGTGCCAGCAGTTTGTCTAGCGGGCACAATGAGCAGTTCTTC.

The chain has TRBV6-1 and TRBJ1-2; D is perhaps TRBD1 (6 bases). Trimming shortened V by 1 base and J by 4 bases, and 10 bases separated the two germline ends. This CDR3 is 14 amino acids long. Germline V gene lookup returns CDR1 MNHNS and CDR2 SASEGT. CDR3 residues: CASSEGRGLYGYTF. Written as DNA, the CDR3 is TGTGCCAGCAGTGAAGGCAGGGGCCTCTATGGCTACACCTTC.

The rearrangement links TRBV6-5 to TRBJ1-5; TRBD1 is a possible D gene (6 bases). The V end lost 6 bases, the J end lost 6 bases, and 15 bases lay between the germline ends. The CDR3 sequence is 14 residues long. CDR1 and CDR2 from the germline V gene are MNHEY and SVGAGI. The CDR3 spells CASRSRQVAQPQHF. The CDR3 DNA reads TGTGCCAGCAGGAGCCGACAGGTAGCTCAGCCCCAGCATTTT.

This chain uses TRBV11-3 with TRBJ2-3; maybe TRBD2 (6 bases). Germline V CDR1 and CDR2: SGHNT, YENEEA. V was shortened by 1 base and J by 6 bases, with 20 bases between the two germline ends. This CDR3 is 17 amino acids long. CDR3 sequence (DNA): TGTGCCAGCAGCTTAGGGGGGGTAGCGCGGGCACACGATACGCAGTATTTT. Protein sequence: CASSLGGVARAHDTQYF. The full variable domain, completed using reference TRBV11-3 and TRBJ2-3, is EAGVVQSPRYKIIEKKQPVAFWCNPISGHNTLYWYLQNLGQGPELLIRYENEEAVDDSQLPKDRFSAERLKGVDSTLKIQPAELGDSAVYLCASSLGGVARAHDTQYFGPGTRLTVL.

V is TRBV7-9 and J is TRBJ1-3; TRBD1 matches at 9 bases. From germline, CDR1 is SEHNR and CDR2 FQNEAQ (reference sequence). Trimming took 6 bases from V and 5 from J; bases not matched to a gene: 8. The CDR3 has 15 amino acids. CDR3: CASRDSGQGRNTIYF. The CDR3 bases are TGTGCCAGCAGAGATTCGGGACAGGGAAGAAACACCATATATTTT.

The table lists this clone with a few counts. The gene calls are TRBV4-1 and TRBJ2-7; D is unresolved. Germline assignment: CDR1 MGHRA and CDR2 YSYEKL. V lost 0 bases, J lost 6 bases, and 18 bases lay in between. This CDR3 comprises 16 residues. The CDR3, as DNA: TGCGCCAGCAGCCAAGAGTCCCGCGGTAACGAGGCCGAGCAGTACTTC. Protein: CASSQESRGNEAEQYF.

This sequence joins TRBV15 and TRBJ2-3; 9 bases fit TRBD1. This CDR3 has 17 amino acids. The germline CDR1 and CDR2 sequences are LNHNV and YYDKDF (reference sequence). V was pared by 4 bases and J by 0 bases, with 8 bases of the junction left unmatched. CDR3 protein: CATSTPNDRGSTDTQYF. DNA for the CDR3: TGTGCCACCAGCACCCCGAATGACAGGGGGAGCACAGATACGCAGTATTTT.

The chain links TRBV14 to TRBJ2-5; TRBD2 matches at 10 bases. V lost 3 bases and J lost 5; bases outside the gene matches: 6. CDR3 length: 15 residues. Germline loops: CDR1 SGHDN, CDR2 FVKESK. CDR3 loop: CASSHRAGGPETQYF. CDR3 DNA: TGTGCCAGCAGCCATCGAGCGGGAGGGCCTGAGACCCAGTACTTC.

This clone is a singleton in its sample. J is TRBJ1-5 and V is TRBV16; perhaps TRBD1 as D (6 bases). Germline CDR1 reads KGHSY; CDR2 reads FQNENV. V gave up 2 bases and J gave up 7 bases, with 15 bases separating them. CDR3 length: 15 amino acids. DNA for the CDR3: TGTGCCAGCAGCCAAATGTCCAGGGGCGCCCAGCCCCAGCATTTT. This gives the protein CASSQMSRGAQPQHF.

V is TRBV11-2 and J is TRBJ2-5, with a tentative D call TRBD1 (5 bases). V shed 4 bases and J shed 5 bases, with 11 bases lying between them. CDR3 length: 13 amino acids. Germline V lookup: CDR1 SGHAT, CDR2 FQNNGV. The CDR3 DNA follows: TGTGCCAGCAGCTGGCAGGGTTGGGAGACCCAGTACTTC. This sequence encodes CASSWQGWETQYF.

CDR3 residues: CASSGPGFGRETQYF. CDR3 nucleotide sequence: TGTGCCAGCAGTGGGCCTGGATTTGGCCGGGAGACCCAGTACTTC. The chain employs TRBV6-6 and TRBJ2-5; D ambiguous. V shed 5 bases and J shed 5 bases, with 18 bases lying between them. The CDR3 sequence is 15 residues long. The germline CDR1 and CDR2 sequences are MNHNY and SVGAGI (reference sequence).

V gene TRBV19 combines with J gene TRBJ1-2, with unresolved D. The CDR3 extends over 13 amino acids. CDR1 LNHDA and CDR2 SQIVND come from the germline V gene (reference sequence). The V and J ends lost 2 bases and 3 bases respectively, with 7 bases between them. The DNA for the CDR3 is TGTGCCAGTAGTATATCGGCCTACTATGGCTACACCTTC. Translation gives CASSISAYYGYTF.

The chain carries TRBV24-1 and TRBJ1-2; D may be TRBD1 (5 bases). This CDR3 has 13 amino acids. CDR1 KGHDR and CDR2 SFDVKD come from the germline V gene. The V end lost 8 bases, the J end lost 3 bases, and 12 bases lay between the germline ends. The CDR3 sequence: CATMDAGDYGYTF. CDR3 sequence (DNA): TGTGCCACCATGGACGCGGGGGACTATGGCTACACCTTC.

The chain uses TRBV6-5 and TRBJ1-1; no firm D call. The CDR3 runs 14 residues. V was trimmed by 5 bases and J by 4 bases, leaving 14 bases between them. CDR1 MNHEY and CDR2 SVGAGI come from the germline V gene. The CDR3 sequence: CASSLTLTGTEAFF. As DNA, the CDR3 is TGTGCCAGCAGTCTGACCCTAACGGGCACTGAAGCTTTCTTT.

The V and J genes are TRBV11-2 and TRBJ2-7, with 9 bases matching TRBD2. CDR1 is SGHAT, CDR2 FQNNGV, per germline. V shed 6 bases and J 2 bases; nucleotides not matched to a gene: 11. The CDR3 spans 16 residues. This CDR3 is CASSPSGSGRPYEQYF. The CDR3 DNA reads TGTGCCAGCAGTCCTTCGGGGAGCGGGAGGCCCTACGAGCAGTACTTC.

V gene TRBV3-1 (or the pseudogene TRBV3-2) combines with J gene TRBJ2-3; no reliable D call. CDR3 length: 15 residues. Looked up from germline, CDR1 is LGHDT and CDR2 is YNNKEL (reference sequence). Trimming shortened V by 0 bases and J by 2 bases, and 9 bases separated the two germline ends. CDR3 residues: CASSQETRDTDTQYF. The CDR3, as DNA: TGTGCCAGCAGCCAAGAGACAAGGGACACAGATACGCAGTATTTT.

This chain connects TRBV9 to TRBJ1-5; D remains unclear. Germline assignment: CDR1 SGDLS and CDR2 YYNGEE. CDR3 length: 14 amino acids. V lost 3 bases to trimming and J lost 1 base, with 8 bases between them. This CDR3 reads CASSASPSNQPQHF. CDR3 nucleotides: TGTGCCAGCAGCGCAAGTCCCAGCAATCAGCCCCAGCATTTT.

V and J are TRBV28 and TRBJ1-3; the D gene is possibly TRBD1 (5 bases). Trimming took off 3 bases at V and 0 bases at J, with 6 bases between the two ends. The CDR3 contains 14 residues. Per the germline V gene, CDR1 is MDHEN and CDR2 is SYDVKM. The CDR3, as DNA: TGTGCCAGCAGTTTCCAGGGCTCTGGAAACACCATATATTTT. Amino acids: CASSFQGSGNTIYF.

In this sample, this clone turned up a few times. The V and J genes are TRBV18 and TRBJ2-7; D uncertain. CDR3 length equals 12 residues. Between the trimmed V and J ends, which lost 2 bases and 5 bases, there was a span of 7 bases. Germline-derived CDR1 and CDR2 are KGHSH and LQKENI. This CDR3 reads CASSPVRNEQYF. In DNA form, the CDR3 reads TGTGCCAGCTCACCAGTTCGGAACGAGCAGTACTTC.

This chain links TRBV2 with TRBJ1-4; TRBD1 agrees at 10 bases. V lost 7 bases, J lost 8 bases, and 10 bases stayed unmatched. There are 15 residues in the CDR3. Germline V lookup: CDR1 SNHLY, CDR2 FYNNEI. For the CDR3, the DNA is TGTGCCAGCACCAGACAGGGGGCGCGCAGGGAAAAACTGTTTTTT. Translated: CASTRQGARREKLFF.

This clone was observed once. The genes are TRBV5-6 and TRBJ2-5; possibly TRBD2 for D (6 bases). The V gene's germline CDR1 is SGHDT and CDR2 YYEEEE. V lost 0 bases, J lost 3 bases, and 9 bases lay in between. There are 14 residues in the CDR3. In nucleotides, the CDR3 is TGTGCCAGCAGCTTGGCCGCGGGAAAAGAGACCCAGTACTTC. It codes for CASSLAAGKETQYF.

This clone was seen only once. DNA for the CDR3: TGTGCCAGCAGCTTAGGGCCTGGCAATCAGCCCCAGCATTTT. This codes for CASSLGPGNQPQHF. The V gene is TRBV7-8, the J gene TRBJ1-5; D is undetermined. Deletions cut 1 base from V and 2 bases from J, with 6 bases between. Germline values: CDR1 SGHVS, CDR2 FQNEAQ. This CDR3 region has 14 residues.

The J gene is TRBJ1-3, the V gene TRBV11-2, with D uncertain. CDR3 length: 16 amino acids. CDR1 is SGHAT and CDR2 is FQNNGV in the germline V gene. Trimming cost V 0 bases and J 0 bases, with 9 bases left between them. As DNA, the CDR3 is TGTGCCAGCAGCTTAGATGGCCTGAGCTCTGGAAACACCATATATTTT. Translation: CASSLDGLSSGNTIYF. The variable domain in full, completed from reference TRBV11-2 and TRBJ1-3, reads EAGVAQSPRYKIIEKRQSVAFWCNPISGHATLYWYQQILGQGPKLLIQFQNNGVVDDSQLPKDRFSAERLKGVDSTLKIQPAKLEDSAVYLCASSLDGLSSGNTIYFGEGSWLTVV.

The chain employs TRBV18 and TRBJ1-1; D possibly corresponds to TRBD1 (5 bases). This CDR3 region has 14 residues. CDR1 and CDR2 (germline): KGHSH, LQKENI. The V gene lost 4 bases and the J gene lost 3 bases, with 12 bases spanning the gap. The CDR3 nucleotides are TGTGCCAGCTCACTAACAGGTCCTCACACTGAAGCTTTCTTT. Its protein is CASSLTGPHTEAFF.

The V call is TRBV5-5, the J call TRBJ1-1; the match to TRBD1 covers 12 bases. Germline lookup yields CDR1 SGHKS and CDR2 YYEKEE (reference sequence). V lost 4 bases and J lost 5; bases outside the gene matches: 9. The CDR3 loop spans 16 amino acids. The CDR3: CASSITGTGGFTEAFF. DNA for the CDR3: TGTGCCAGCAGCATTACCGGGACAGGGGGCTTTACTGAAGCTTTCTTT.

The chain recombines TRBV5-5 with TRBJ1-5, with D perhaps matching TRBD1 (6 bases). This CDR3 spans 15 amino acids. With 3 bases removed from V and 0 bases from J, the gap between germline ends came to 10 bases. Germline CDR1 SGHKS, CDR2 YYEKEE (reference sequence). The CDR3 loop reads CASSWGHNSNQPQHF. For the CDR3, the DNA is TGTGCCAGCAGCTGGGGACATAATAGCAATCAGCCCCAGCATTTT.